This note documents a single TCR beta chain sequence. Its matching antigen is unknown. The junction differs from germline at one of its ends, possibly a read error. The germline gives CDR1 SSHAT, CDR2 FNYEAQ (reference sequence). This CDR3 has 14 residues. This sample is part of a study of cytomegalovirus exposure and HLA in healthy donors. The study, taken as a whole, reports: HLA alleles showed associations with about 17,000 TCR beta sequences in a later analysis, at a 0.05 false discovery rate.

13 Jbeta primers and 60 Vbeta primers were used for the PCR. The repertoire was sequenced with immunoSEQ multiplex PCR; TCRdb's copy has only in-frame clones and lacks some. The sample table includes tens of thousands of clones. The V gene is TRBV7-7, the J gene TRBJ2-3; 8 bases align to TRBD1. The TCR originated in a man aged 45 to 65 in good health and CMV-seronegative. Source material: PBMCs. The CDR3 sequence: CASSSDRGTDTQYF. The CDR3, as DNA: TGTGCTAGCAGCTCAGACAGGGGTACAGATACGCAGTATTTT.